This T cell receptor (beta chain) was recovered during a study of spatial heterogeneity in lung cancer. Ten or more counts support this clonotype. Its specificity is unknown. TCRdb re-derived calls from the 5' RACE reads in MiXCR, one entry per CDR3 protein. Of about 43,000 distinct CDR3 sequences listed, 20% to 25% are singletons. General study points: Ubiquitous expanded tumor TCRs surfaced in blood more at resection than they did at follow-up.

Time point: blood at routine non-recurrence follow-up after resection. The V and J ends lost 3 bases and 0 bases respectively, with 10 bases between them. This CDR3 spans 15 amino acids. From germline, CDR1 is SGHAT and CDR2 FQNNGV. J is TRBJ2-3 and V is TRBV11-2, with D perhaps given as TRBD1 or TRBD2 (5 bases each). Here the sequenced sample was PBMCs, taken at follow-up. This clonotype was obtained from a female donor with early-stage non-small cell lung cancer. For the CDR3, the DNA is TGTGCCAGCAGCTTTACGGGACGGAGCACAGATACGCAGTATTTT. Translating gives CASSFTGRSTDTQYF.